This T cell receptor beta chain was captured by sequencing in a study of blood T cell repertoires in COVID-19. Study details: From T cells, B-cell-depleted T cells, or PBMCs came the material, which was cDNA or gDNA.

Germline lookup yields CDR1 MRHNA and CDR2 SNTAGT. The J segment lost 7 bases and the V segment lost 2 bases, leaving 7 bases of the junction unmatched. The CDR3 covers 15 residues. Study processing details: From reference gene primer amplification, estimates of nucleated cell counts were derived. The method was immunoSEQ multiplex PCR; TCRdb's version includes in-frame clones alone and lacks a portion of them. V and J calls and clone size are given by that table; D and trimming were obtained from the DNA. This sample yields 150,000 or so clones, of which 85% to 90% are seen a single time; around 15% belongs to the top ten. Seattle patients were enrolled while actively infected and followed longitudinally.

J is TRBJ2-3 and V is TRBV6-4, with 9 bases matching TRBD1. What was sequenced was peripheral blood. The TCR comes from a man aged 18 to 30 with COVID-19, enrolled during active disease. The CDR3 loop is CASSDPDRGENTQYF. As DNA, the CDR3 is TGTGCCAGCAGTGACCCGGACAGGGGTGAAAATACGCAGTATTTT.